One and the same sample provided the 21 T cell receptor beta chains below, sequenced in a study of cytomegalovirus exposure and HLA in healthy donors. It was with 60 Vbeta and 13 Jbeta primers that the PCR ran. Clones were read by immunoSEQ multiplex PCR, and TCRdb kept only the in-frame ones, dropping some. The sample has roughly 100,000 clones; 12% to 15% are singletons. The material sequenced was PBMCs. The source of these receptors is a female donor in good health and CMV-seronegative.

The J gene is TRBJ2-1, the V gene TRBV29-1; 8 bases match TRBD2. Losses at the gene ends were 2 bases for V and 3 bases for J; bases not matched to a gene: 3. Looked up from germline, CDR1 is SQVTM and CDR2 is ANQGSEA. This CDR3 is 14 amino acids long. This chain's CDR3 is CSVEQRGSYNEQFF. CDR3 in DNA: TGCAGCGTTGAACAGCGGGGGAGCTACAATGAGCAGTTCTTC.

This clone was detected a few times. This sequence joins TRBV5-6 and TRBJ2-7; 10 bases line up with TRBD2. Germline trimming cut 3 bases from V and 4 bases from J; bases unmatched to any gene: 10. Germline CDR1 SGHDT, CDR2 YYEEEE. The CDR3 covers 16 residues. This chain's CDR3 is CASSYPTGTSVYEQYF. The CDR3 DNA follows: TGTGCCAGCAGCTATCCGACCGGGACTAGCGTATACGAGCAGTACTTC.

In its sample, this clone was seen a few times. This chain uses TRBV6-5 with TRBJ2-5; 9 bases are a match to TRBD1. CDR1 is MNHEY and CDR2 is SVGAGI in the germline V gene. The CDR3 is made up of 15 amino acids. Trimming took 4 bases from V and 4 from J; bases not matched to a gene: 7. CDR3 in DNA: TGTGCCAGCAGTTTAGACAGGGGGGTGTCAGAGACCCAGTACTTC. Its protein product is CASSLDRGVSETQYF.

This clone was detected a few times. This sequence joins TRBV4-3 and TRBJ2-7; TRBD2 matches at 11 bases. Germline V CDR1 and CDR2: LGHNA, YSLEER. The CDR3 has 17 amino acids. V lost 0 bases to trimming and J lost 0 bases; unmatched junction nucleotides: 4. CDR3 residues: CASSQDRTSGPSYEQYF. The CDR3 DNA follows: TGCGCCAGCAGCCAAGATCGGACTAGCGGGCCCTCCTACGAGCAGTACTTC.

This CDR3 is CASSSEGNYGYTF. Written as DNA, the CDR3 is TGTGCCAGCAGCTCCGAGGGTAACTATGGCTACACCTTC. The chain links TRBV7-9 to TRBJ1-2; D remains ambiguous. The germline gives CDR1 SEHNR, CDR2 FQNEAQ (reference sequence). The CDR3 has 13 amino acids. V was shortened by 4 bases and J by 1 base, with 7 bases between the two germline ends.

This sequence joins TRBV4-3 and TRBJ2-3, with D unclear. Germline V gives CDR1 LGHNA, CDR2 YSLEER. The V and J ends lost 4 bases and 2 bases respectively, with 10 bases between them. The CDR3 runs 14 residues. CDR3 sequence reads: CASSPNYYTDTQYF. In DNA, the CDR3 is TGCGCCAGCAGCCCGAACTACTACACAGATACGCAGTATTTT.

This chain connects TRBV19 to TRBJ1-2; 7 bases line up with TRBD1. Unmatched junction bases numbered 6, after V lost 7 bases and J lost 7 bases. The length of the CDR3 is 12 residues. Germline V CDR1 and CDR2: LNHDA, SQIVND (reference sequence). CDR3 region: CASKAGGGGYTF. The CDR3 DNA is TGTGCCAGTAAGGCAGGGGGAGGTGGCTACACCTTC.

The V gene is TRBV21-1, the J gene TRBJ2-5; TRBD2 is the table's D call and was not checked against the DNA. TRBV21-1 is shown as a pseudogene. The CDR3 covers 17 residues. The CDR3 reads CASSAGLAGDSGETQYF. The CDR3 DNA reads as TGTGCCAGCTCCGCGGGACTAGCGGGAGATTCAGGAGAGACCCAGTACTTC.

This clone was detected only a few times. The chain carries TRBV5-8 and TRBJ1-3; 9 nucleotides line up with TRBD1. V trimming: 4 bases; J trimming: 7 bases; junction bases outside the gene matches: 3. The CDR3 sequence is 13 residues long. The germline V gene has CDR1 SGHTS and CDR2 YDEGEE. The CDR3 sequence: CASSQGQGNTIYF. CDR3 DNA sequence: TGTGCCAGCAGCCAAGGACAGGGGAACACCATATATTTT.

The chain has TRBV30 and TRBJ2-7, with TRBD1 identical over 8 bases. Germline values: CDR1 GTSNPN, CDR2 SVGIG (reference sequence). Trimming took 5 bases from V and 7 from J; bases not matched to a gene: 7. The CDR3 consists of 12 residues. CDR3: CAWRTGMIEQYF. The CDR3 coding sequence is TGTGCCTGGCGGACAGGGATGATAGAGCAGTACTTC.

The CDR3 DNA sequence: TGTGCCAGCAGCTCCCCACACAAACTAGCACCGGACAATGAGCAGTTCTTC. Translated: CASSSPHKLAPDNEQFF. The V call is TRBV5-6, the J call TRBJ2-1, with D perhaps matching TRBD2 (6 bases). Germline V gene sequence: CDR1 SGHDT, CDR2 YYEEEE. This CDR3 is 17 amino acids long. V was trimmed by 3 bases and J by 5 bases, leaving 21 bases between them.

The chain combines TRBV7-6 with TRBJ2-3, with 14 bases matching TRBD2. The ends lost 1 base at V and 6 bases at J; junction bases unmatched: 0. Germline loops: CDR1 SGHVS, CDR2 FNYEAQ. The CDR3 is 15 residues long. This CDR3 reads CASSLGLAGGDTQYF. As DNA, the CDR3 is TGTGCCAGCAGCTTAGGACTAGCGGGGGGGGATACGCAGTATTTT. Complete variable domain (other parts from reference TRBV7-6 and TRBJ2-3): GAGVSQSPRYKVTKRGQDVALRCDPISGHVSLYWYRQALGQGPEFLTYFNYEAQQDKSGLPNDRFSAERPEGSISTLTIQRTEQRDSAMYRCASSLGLAGGDTQYFGPGTRLTVL.

V gene TRBV6-5 combines with J gene TRBJ1-1, with D tentatively TRBD1 (5 bases). The germline gives CDR1 MNHEY, CDR2 SVGAGI. The CDR3 is 13 residues long. V lost 0 bases, J lost 4 bases, and 6 bases lay in between. The CDR3 DNA follows: TGTGCCAGCAGTTACTCCGGGGGCACTGAAGCTTTCTTT. Translated: CASSYSGGTEAFF.

The CDR3 loop reads CASSYGTSGPLEQYF. Here the CDR3 DNA reads TGTGCCAGCAGCTATGGGACTAGCGGGCCGCTAGAGCAGTACTTC. The chain is built from TRBV7-8 and TRBJ2-7; 12 bases match TRBD2. CDR3 size: 15 residues. With V trimmed by 4 bases and J by 7 bases, 8 bases remained unmatched. In germline, CDR1 is SGHVS, CDR2 FQNEAQ.

This clone was counted between two and nine times. The chain has TRBV7-9 and TRBJ2-1; 14 bases align to TRBD2. The CDR3 loop spans 15 amino acids. J lost 8 bases, V lost 6 bases, and 6 bases had no gene match. Germline assignment: CDR1 SEHNR and CDR2 FQNEAQ (reference sequence). CDR3 nucleotide sequence: TGTGCCAGCAGGGGTGGACTAGCGGGAGGAGATGAGCAGTTCTTC. Its translation is CASRGGLAGGDEQFF.

This clone was recorded a few times. V usage is TRBV25-1 and J usage is TRBJ2-1; 10 bases map to TRBD2. The germline CDR1 and CDR2 sequences are MGHDK and SYGVNS. The V segment lost 8 bases and the J segment 8 bases; nucleotides outside the gene matches: 15. The CDR3 length is 16 residues. The CDR3, as DNA: TGTGCCAGCCGCCCGAGTAGAGCGGGAGGGCCCGATGAGCAGTTCTTC. It yields the protein CASRPSRAGGPDEQFF. The whole variable domain, remainder taken from reference TRBV25-1 and TRBJ2-1, is EADIYQTPRYLVIGTGKKITLECSQTMGHDKMYWYQQDPGMELHLIHYSYGVNSTEKGDLSSESTVSRIRTEHFPLTLESARPSHTSQYLCASRPSRAGGPDEQFFGPGTRLTVL.

This clone has just a few counts. V usage is TRBV30 and J usage is TRBJ1-1, with D possibly being TRBD1 (6 bases). Germline V gene data show CDR1 as GTSNPN and CDR2 as SVGIG (reference sequence). The CDR3 contains 11 residues. V shed 7 bases and J shed 3 bases, with 9 bases lying between them. CDR3 sequence reads: CASTGDTEAFF. DNA for the CDR3: TGTGCCTCGACAGGCGACACTGAAGCTTTCTTT. Together with reference TRBV30 and TRBJ1-1, the CDR3 gives the full variable domain: SQTIHQWPATLVQPVGSPLSLECTVEGTSNPNLYWYRQAAGRGLQLLFYSVGIGQISSEVPQNLSASRPQDRQFILSSKKLLLSDSGFYLCASTGDTEAFFGQGTRLTVV.

This chain connects TRBV5-1 to TRBJ2-3, with a weak D call TRBD1 (5 bases). CDR1 and CDR2 (germline): SGHRS, YFSETQ. The CDR3 contains 19 residues. Trimming pared 4 bases from V and 2 bases from J, leaving 26 bases between. DNA of the CDR3: TGCGCCAGCAGCCCTTCTCCTATAACAGGCCCGCTAAACACAGATACGCAGTATTTT. It yields the protein CASSPSPITGPLNTDTQYF. The whole variable domain, remainder taken from reference TRBV5-1 and TRBJ2-3, is KAGVTQTPRYLIKTRGQQVTLSCSPISGHRSVSWYQQTPGQGLQFLFEYFSETQRNKGNFPGRFSGRQFSNSRSEMNVSTLELGDSALYLCASSPSPITGPLNTDTQYFGPGTRLTVL.

The V call is TRBV19, the J call TRBJ1-5; tentatively, D is TRBD1 (6 bases). V shed 3 bases and J shed 4 bases, with 13 bases lying between them. CDR3 length: 15 residues. From germline, CDR1 is LNHDA and CDR2 SQIVND (reference sequence). This CDR3 reads CASSITRGTNQPQHF. The CDR3 nucleotides are TGTGCCAGTAGTATCACCAGGGGAACTAATCAGCCCCAGCATTTT. The full variable domain, in which reference TRBV19 and TRBJ1-5 provide the parts outside the CDR3, is DGGITQSPKYLFRKEGQNVTLSCEQNLNHDAMYWYRQDPGQGLRLIYYSQIVNDFQKGDIAEGYSVSREKKESFPLTVTSAQKNPTAFYLCASSITRGTNQPQHFGDGTRLSIL.

This clone has a handful of counts. V gene TRBV6-5 combines with J gene TRBJ2-2; 8 positions agree with TRBD2. The germline V gene encodes CDR1 MNHEY and CDR2 SVGAGI. Losses at the gene ends were 3 bases for V and 7 bases for J; bases not matched to a gene: 10. The CDR3 covers 16 residues. The CDR3 DNA reads TGTGCCAGCAGTTATAACCCGGGACTAGTGGGCGGGGAGCTGTTTTTT. It encodes CASSYNPGLVGGELFF.

This rearrangement joins TRBV29-1 to TRBJ1-4, with D perhaps TRBD1 (5 bases). Trimming left V 3 bases short and J 0 bases short, with 17 bases between. The germline gives CDR1 SQVTM, CDR2 ANQGSEA. This CDR3 has 17 amino acids. The CDR3 region is CSVDLPDDSPTNEKLFF. DNA of the CDR3: TGCAGCGTTGACCTTCCCGATGACAGCCCAACTAATGAAAAACTGTTTTTT.